This is a list of T cell receptor beta chains from one sample in a study of blood T cell repertoires in COVID-19. Here immunoSEQ multiplex PCR was the method, and the copy in TCRdb shows in-frame clones only, minus some. The sample carries 120,000 to 150,000 clones, 89% recorded once. The material sequenced was peripheral blood. These receptors came from a human donor in a cohort sampled during active COVID-19. Both conserved end residues are part of each CDR3. A D gene is named only where the DNA matches it firmly. The listing skips clone size in some rows; elsewhere it reads once, few, many or a size class.

v_call,d_call,j_call,clone_size,cdr3_aa,cdr3_nt
TRBV6-1,TRBD1,TRBJ2-1,-,CASSDPRTGAYNEQFF,TGTGCCAGCAGTGATCCGAGGACAGGCGCCTACAATGAGCAGTTCTTC
TRBV7-9,-,TRBJ2-1,-,CASSLGETAISSEQFF,TGTGCCAGCAGCTTGGGTGAAACAGCAATTTCCAGTGAGCAGTTCTTC
TRBV5-1,-,TRBJ2-1,-,CASSFGLSIYNEQFF,TGCGCCAGCAGCTTTGGGCTATCCATTTACAATGAGCAGTTCTTC
TRBV3-1/TRBV3-2,TRBD2,TRBJ2-5,-,CASGGVTTQTQYF,TGTGCCAGCGGGGGGGTCACCACCCAGACCCAGTACTTC
TRBV15,-,TRBJ1-6,-,CATSRRPMSSYNSPLHF,TGTGCCACCAGCAGGCGGCCAATGAGCTCCTATAATTCACCCCTCCACTTT
TRBV19,-,TRBJ1-5,once,CASSREWRQFSNQPQHF,TGTGCCAGTAGTCGAGAGTGGAGGCAGTTTAGCAATCAGCCCCAGCATTTT
TRBV6-1,-,TRBJ1-1,-,CASSEQGGTEAFF,TGTGCCAGCAGTGAACAAGGGGGCACTGAAGCTTTCTTT
TRBV24-1,TRBD1,TRBJ1-2,-,CATSEGTGLGYTF,TGTGCCACCAGTGAAGGGACAGGTCTTGGCTACACCTTC
TRBV18,-,TRBJ2-7,once,CASSPETNYEQYF,TGTGCCAGCTCACCTGAGACAAACTACGAGCAGTACTTC
TRBV5-1,-,TRBJ2-1,-,CASSWLFRSYNEQFF,TGCGCCAGCAGCTGGCTGTTCCGCTCCTACAATGAGCAGTTCTTC
TRBV29-1,TRBD1,TRBJ2-5,-,CSVGETGAYVETQYF,TGCAGCGTTGGGGAGACAGGGGCGTATGTGGAGACCCAGTACTTC
TRBV11-2,-,TRBJ2-3,-,CATTSFEARTDTQYF,TGTGCCACCACTTCATTTGAGGCGCGCACAGATACGCAGTATTTT
TRBV19,TRBD1,TRBJ2-7,-,CASSTGRDRSYEQYF,TGTGCCAGTAGTACTGGCCGGGACAGGTCCTACGAGCAGTACTTC
TRBV4-3,TRBD2,TRBJ2-5,-,CASSQRPQTSAGWGETQYF,TGCGCCAGCAGCCAAAGGCCCCAGACTAGCGCGGGTTGGGGAGAGACCCAGTACTTC
TRBV5-1,-,TRBJ1-2,-,CASSYNREANYGYTF,TGCGCCAGCAGCTATAACAGGGAAGCTAACTATGGCTACACCTTC
TRBV5-1,-,TRBJ1-2,once,CASSSPGEGLSYGYTF,TGCGCCAGCAGCTCGCCCGGGGAGGGCCTCTCCTATGGCTACACCTTC
TRBV6-1,-,TRBJ1-5,-,CASSESPGMGQPQHF,TGTGCCAGCAGTGAAAGCCCAGGGATGGGTCAGCCCCAGCATTTT
TRBV4-3,TRBD1,TRBJ2-1,once,CASSLTGDTYNEQFF,TGCGCCAGCAGCCTCACAGGGGATACCTACAATGAGCAGTTCTTC
TRBV5-1,TRBD2,TRBJ2-1,-,CASSSLAGEALEQFF,TGCGCCAGCAGCTCACTAGCGGGGGAGGCTCTGGAGCAGTTCTTC
TRBV19,TRBD1,TRBJ1-2,-,CASRDRGLDGYTF,TGTGCCAGCCGGGACAGGGGGCTAGATGGCTACACCTTC
TRBV3-1/TRBV3-2,TRBD1,TRBJ2-1,-,CASSQQDWDSSSYNEQFF,TGTGCCAGCAGCCAACAAGACTGGGACAGCAGCTCCTACAATGAGCAGTTCTTC
TRBV3-1/TRBV3-2,-,TRBJ2-2,-,CASSPFPLATAGSGELFF,TGTGCCAGCAGCCCTTTCCCCCTAGCTACGGCGGGGAGCGGGGAGCTGTTTTTT
TRBV5-6,-,TRBJ2-2,-,CASSYKTGELFF,TGTGCCAGCAGCTACAAAACCGGGGAGCTGTTTTTT
TRBV6-2/TRBV6-3,-,TRBJ1-1,once,CASSYSVHYGDTEAFF,TGTGCCAGCAGTTACTCCGTTCATTACGGAGACACTGAAGCTTTCTTT
TRBV5-6,-,TRBJ2-3,-,CASSLARGFTDTQYF,TGTGCCAGCAGCTTGGCTCGGGGGTTCACAGATACGCAGTATTTT
TRBV30,-,TRBJ2-1,few,CACTRPGKDEQFF,TGTGCCTGCACCCGACCCGGGAAGGATGAGCAGTTCTTC
TRBV3-1/TRBV3-2,TRBD1,TRBJ1-6,-,CASSHGQGNSPLHF,TGTGCCAGCAGCCACGGACAGGGGAATTCACCCCTCCACTTT
TRBV11-2,-,TRBJ1-5,few,CASSFGGGQPQHF,TGTGCCAGCAGCTTTGGGGGGGGTCAGCCCCAGCATTTT
TRBV7-9,-,TRBJ2-2,few,CASSLVNSSDVKELFF,TGTGCCAGCAGCTTAGTTAACTCTAGCGACGTGAAGGAGCTGTTTTTT
TRBV5-4,-,TRBJ2-7,-,CASSLWSGAYEQYF,TGTGCCAGCAGCTTGTGGTCAGGTGCCTACGAGCAGTACTTC
TRBV4-2,TRBD2,TRBJ2-7,few,CASSQGTSGFQEQYF,TGTGCCAGCAGCCAAGGGACTAGCGGGTTCCAGGAGCAGTACTTC
TRBV3-1/TRBV3-2,-,TRBJ1-2,-,CASSQHIQGYGYTF,TGTGCCAGCAGCCAACATATTCAGGGTTATGGCTACACCTTC
TRBV7-2,TRBD2,TRBJ2-1,-,CASSTPSGGEYNEQFF,TGTGCCAGCAGCACGCCTAGCGGGGGGGAGTACAATGAGCAGTTCTTC
TRBV6-5,TRBD1,TRBJ2-6,-,CASSSTKTGGSVLTF,TGTGCCAGCAGTTCGACTAAGACAGGGGGGAGCGTCCTGACTTTC
TRBV27,TRBD2,TRBJ2-7,-,CASSWGGQNEQYF,TGTGCCAGCAGTTGGGGAGGGCAGAACGAGCAGTACTTC
TRBV9,TRBD1,TRBJ1-1,-,CASSVSDRGFMNTEAFF,TGTGCCAGCAGCGTTAGTGACAGGGGCTTCATGAACACTGAAGCTTTCTTT
TRBV2,TRBD2,TRBJ2-4,-,CARRGGLAKNIQYF,TGTGCCAGGCGGGGGGGGCTAGCCAAAAACATTCAGTACTTC
TRBV7-3,-,TRBJ2-1,-,CASSYSGVGEQFF,TGTGCCAGCAGCTATTCGGGGGTAGGTGAGCAGTTCTTC
TRBV4-1,TRBD1,TRBJ1-1,-,CASSRGPNTEAFF,TGCGCCAGCAGTAGGGGGCCGAACACTGAAGCTTTCTTT
TRBV5-4,-,TRBJ1-2,-,CASSFDWGPYGYTF,TGTGCCAGCAGCTTTGATTGGGGGCCCTATGGCTACACCTTC
TRBV6-6,-,TRBJ1-5,-,CASSYSGGQSNQPQHF,TGTGCCAGCAGTTACAGTGGCGGGCAAAGCAATCAGCCCCAGCATTTT
TRBV5-1,TRBD1,TRBJ1-4,-,CASSPGTAGPNEKLFF,TGCGCCAGCAGCCCCGGGACAGCGGGCCCGAATGAAAAACTGTTTTTT
TRBV5-1,-,TRBJ1-1,-,CASSLVGYEGEAFF,TGCGCCAGCAGCTTGGTGGGGTACGAGGGTGAAGCTTTCTTT
TRBV7-8,TRBD1,TRBJ1-5,-,CASSPGTGGFLGNQPQHF,TGTGCCAGCAGCCCGGGGACAGGGGGTTTTCTGGGCAATCAGCCCCAGCATTTT
TRBV7-2,-,TRBJ2-1,-,CASSLDGYNEQFF,TGTGCCAGCAGCTTAGACGGGTACAATGAGCAGTTCTTC
TRBV10-1,-,TRBJ2-7,-,CASSLGQNYEQYF,TGCGCCAGCAGCCTGGGACAAAACTACGAGCAGTACTTC